This T cell receptor (beta chain) was identified during a study of T cells in Graves' hyperthyroidism and ophthalmopathy. This clonotype was detected ten times or more. One end of the junction does not line up with germline, which may come from a read error. Researchers amplified the TCR beta CDR3 regions from RNA transcripts. HTBI primers drove first-round RT-PCR of the TCR CDR3. Using its own MiXCR run on the multiplex PCR reads, TCRdb lists one record per CDR3 protein. The table includes approximately 98,000 distinct CDR3 sequences, roughly 40% detected once. There are 8 residues in the CDR3. Sequencing used peripheral blood or thyroid tissue (not recorded which). This rearrangement joins TRBV12-3 or TRBV12-4 to TRBJ1-1; TRBD1 matches at 7 bases. This receptor was taken from a woman younger than 45 with Graves' hyperthyroidism. The CDR3 spells CATQQGGF. DNA of the CDR3: TGTGCCACTCAGCAGGGGGGGTTC.